This T cell receptor (beta chain) derives from a study of cytomegalovirus exposure and HLA in healthy donors. In germline, CDR1 is GTSNPN, CDR2 SVGIG (reference sequence). The V gene lost 6 bases and the J gene lost 2 bases, with 8 bases spanning the gap. There are 12 residues in the CDR3. This PCR relied on a set of 60 Vbeta primers and 13 Jbeta primers. The repertoire was sequenced with immunoSEQ multiplex PCR; TCRdb's copy has only in-frame clones and lacks some. The repertoire holds roughly 110,000 clones, with around 80% as singletons. The specimen sequenced was PBMCs. The TCR comes from a woman between 18 and 30 years old in good health and CMV-seropositive. The genes are TRBV30 and TRBJ1-5; tentative D call: TRBD1 (6 bases). The CDR3, as DNA: TGTGCCTGCCGACAGGGCAATCAGCCCCAGCATTTT. Translating gives CACRQGNQPQHF.